The rows below give T cell receptor beta chains drawn from one sample of a study of blood T cell repertoires in COVID-19. Clones were read by immunoSEQ multiplex PCR, and TCRdb kept only the in-frame ones, dropping some. This table holds about 36,000 clones, about 80% found once. Input material: peripheral blood. These receptor sequences come from a man between 60 and 70 years old with active COVID-19. Both conserved end residues are part of each CDR3. Each record gives: D gene, J gene, V gene, clone size, CDR3 DNA, CDR3 protein. D genes are given only for firm matches. Clone size appears in some rows only: once, few, many, or a class for an expanded clone.

D: TRBD2
J: TRBJ2-3
V: TRBV5-1
size: -
DNA: TGCGCCAGCAGCTTGGACTGGGCGGGGGGTACAGATACGCAGTATTTT
CDR3: CASSLDWAGGTDTQYF

D: TRBD2
J: TRBJ2-3
V: TRBV11-3
size: -
DNA: TGTGCCAGCAGCCGACTGGGGGGGAGCGCAGATACGCAGTATTTT
CDR3: CASSRLGGSADTQYF

D: -
J: TRBJ1-5
V: TRBV4-3
size: -
DNA: TGCGCCAGCAGCCAAGCGGCGTGGGACTCTCATCAGCCCCAGCATTTT
CDR3: CASSQAAWDSHQPQHF

D: -
J: TRBJ1-4
V: TRBV7-2
size: -
DNA: TGTGCCAGCAGCTTAGAGTACTCAAATGAAAAACTGTTTTTT
CDR3: CASSLEYSNEKLFF

D: -
J: TRBJ1-1
V: TRBV4-1
size: -
DNA: TGCGCCAGCAGCCAAGTTCTAGGTCGTCGGGAGGACAAGGCTTTCTTT
CDR3: CASSQVLGRREDKAFF

D: TRBD1
J: TRBJ2-7
V: TRBV24-1
size: once
DNA: TGTGCCACCAGTGTTGGGACAGGCTACGAGCAGTACTTC
CDR3: CATSVGTGYEQYF

D: -
J: TRBJ1-1
V: TRBV5-1
size: -
DNA: TGCGCCAGCAGCCCGTTCGGGGGAGCTGAAGCTTTCTTT
CDR3: CASSPFGGAEAFF

D: TRBD1
J: TRBJ2-1
V: TRBV5-1
size: -
DNA: TGCGCCAGCAGCTTAACCGGGACAGAGAATAATGAGCAGTTCTTC
CDR3: CASSLTGTENNEQFF

D: TRBD2
J: TRBJ2-3
V: TRBV7-9
size: -
DNA: TGTGCCAGCAGCTTAGGACTAGCGGCCACAGATACGCAGTATTTT
CDR3: CASSLGLAATDTQYF

D: -
J: TRBJ2-1
V: TRBV2
size: -
DNA: TGTGCCAGCAGTGAATCCGGCGGCTACAATGAGCAGTTCTTC
CDR3: CASSESGGYNEQFF

D: -
J: TRBJ2-5
V: TRBV7-9
size: -
DNA: TGTGCCAGCAGCTTAGCGGGGGCGGCAGAGACCCAGTACTTC
CDR3: CASSLAGAAETQYF

D: TRBD2
J: TRBJ2-2
V: TRBV15
size: few
DNA: TGTGCCACCAGCGGGAGCATAGCGGGAGGAATCGGGACCGGGGAGCTGTTTTTT
CDR3: CATSGSIAGGIGTGELFF

D: TRBD1
J: TRBJ1-1
V: TRBV5-4
size: -
DNA: TGTGCCAGCAGCTTGGAGGGGGCTATGAACACTGAAGCTTTCTTT
CDR3: CASSLEGAMNTEAFF

D: -
J: TRBJ2-3
V: TRBV4-3
size: -
DNA: TGCGCCAGCAGCCAAGATCTGGAGGGGATCCTGGGCACAGATACGCAGTATTTT
CDR3: CASSQDLEGILGTDTQYF

D: -
J: TRBJ2-2
V: TRBV4-1
size: few
DNA: TGCGCCAGCAGCCAGATTCAGGGGAGATCGAACACCGGGGAGCTGTTTTTT
CDR3: CASSQIQGRSNTGELFF

D: -
J: TRBJ1-1
V: TRBV10-3
size: -
DNA: TGTGCCATCAGTGAGTTCAGCGGAGACACTGAAGCTTTCTTT
CDR3: CAISEFSGDTEAFF

D: -
J: TRBJ2-7
V: TRBV25-1
size: -
DNA: TGTGCCAGCAGTGAATTCTCCGGAGGCTCCTACGAGCAGTACTTC
CDR3: CASSEFSGGSYEQYF

D: -
J: TRBJ2-2
V: TRBV11-3
size: -
DNA: TGTGCCAGCGGGACTGACAACACCGGGGAGCTGTTTTTT
CDR3: CASGTDNTGELFF

D: -
J: TRBJ2-1
V: TRBV6-2/TRBV6-3
size: -
DNA: TGTGCCAGCAGTCAGAGCGGATCCTACAATGAGCAGTTCTTC
CDR3: CASSQSGSYNEQFF

D: -
J: TRBJ1-1
V: TRBV6-5
size: -
DNA: TGTGCCAGCAAAGGGCAGGGGAAGAACACTGAAGCTTTCTTT
CDR3: CASKGQGKNTEAFF

D: TRBD2
J: TRBJ2-3
V: TRBV12-5
size: -
DNA: TGTGCTTCGACTAGCGGGAATAGCACAGATACGCAGTATTTT
CDR3: CASTSGNSTDTQYF

D: TRBD1
J: TRBJ1-2
V: TRBV5-4
size: -
DNA: TGTGCCAGCAGCTCGAACCGGGACAGTTGGAAAGGCTACACCTTC
CDR3: CASSSNRDSWKGYTF

D: TRBD2
J: TRBJ2-2
V: TRBV15
size: -
DNA: TGTGCCACCAGCACATATAGCGGGGTGCCCAACACCGGGGAGCTGTTTTTT
CDR3: CATSTYSGVPNTGELFF

D: -
J: TRBJ2-7
V: TRBV13
size: -
DNA: TGTGCCAGCAGCCCCAGAAGCGCCCCGGGGTACTTC
CDR3: CASSPRSAPGYF

D: -
J: TRBJ2-5
V: TRBV7-2
size: -
DNA: TGTGCCAGCAGCTTAAAGGGGAGGGGGTTCGAAGAGACCCAGTACTTC
CDR3: CASSLKGRGFEETQYF

D: -
J: TRBJ2-5
V: TRBV30
size: -
DNA: TGTGCCTGGAGTGCCCCGGTAGAGACCCAGTACTTC
CDR3: CAWSAPVETQYF

D: TRBD1
J: TRBJ1-1
V: TRBV3-1/TRBV3-2
size: -
DNA: TGTGCCAGCACCCTGGACAGGGGTCCTGAAGCTTTCTTT
CDR3: CASTLDRGPEAFF

D: TRBD1
J: TRBJ2-7
V: TRBV5-1
size: -
DNA: TGCGCCAGCAGCGAAACAGGGGGGTCCCCTTCCTACGAGCAGTACTTC
CDR3: CASSETGGSPSYEQYF

D: TRBD1
J: TRBJ1-2
V: TRBV2
size: -
DNA: TGTGCCAGCAGAGAGCCGACAGGGAAAGATGGCTACACCTTC
CDR3: CASREPTGKDGYTF

D: -
J: TRBJ2-5
V: TRBV20-1
size: -
DNA: TGCAGTGCTAGTAGGAGGGACCCGGAGACCCAGTACTTC
CDR3: CSASRRDPETQYF

D: TRBD2
J: TRBJ2-7
V: TRBV4-2
size: -
DNA: TGTGCCAGCAGCCAAGCGCAAGCTAGCGGGCTCCAAAAACCCTACGAGCAGTACTTC
CDR3: CASSQAQASGLQKPYEQYF

D: -
J: TRBJ1-1
V: TRBV28
size: -
DNA: TGTGCCAGCACAGGGCCCACTGAAGCTTTCTTT
CDR3: CASTGPTEAFF

D: -
J: TRBJ1-2
V: TRBV27
size: -
DNA: TGTGCCAGCAGTCCTTGGGGCACGTATGGCTACACCTTC
CDR3: CASSPWGTYGYTF

D: TRBD2
J: TRBJ2-3
V: TRBV9
size: -
DNA: TGTGCCAGCAGCGTAGAGCCAGCGGGAGAAGATACGCAGTATTTT
CDR3: CASSVEPAGEDTQYF

D: TRBD1
J: TRBJ2-1
V: TRBV7-2
size: -
DNA: TGTGCCAGCAGCTTCGCCGGGACAGGGGGCTCGTATGAGCAGTTCTTC
CDR3: CASSFAGTGGSYEQFF

D: TRBD2
J: TRBJ2-1
V: TRBV7-6
size: -
DNA: TGTGCCAGCAGCTTAGAGACTGCCCCGGGGGGCAATGAGCAGTTCTTC
CDR3: CASSLETAPGGNEQFF

D: -
J: TRBJ2-7
V: TRBV10-1
size: -
DNA: TGCGCCAGCGGCAGGGGTAACGAGCAGTACTTC
CDR3: CASGRGNEQYF

D: -
J: TRBJ2-7
V: TRBV27
size: -
DNA: TGTGCCAGCAGTTCACCTAACAGCTACGAGCAGTACTTC
CDR3: CASSSPNSYEQYF

D: TRBD2
J: TRBJ2-3
V: TRBV7-2
size: -
DNA: TGTGCCAGCAGCTTGAAGCGGGGGTCGGGCACAGATACGCAGTATTTT
CDR3: CASSLKRGSGTDTQYF

D: -
J: TRBJ2-5
V: TRBV12-3/TRBV12-4
size: -
DNA: TGTGCCAGCAGCGGGGAAACGGAGACCCAGTACTTC
CDR3: CASSGETETQYF

D: -
J: TRBJ2-6
V: TRBV6-5
size: -
DNA: TGTGCCAGCAGTTACATCAGTACCTCTGGGGCCAACGTCCTGACTTTC
CDR3: CASSYISTSGANVLTF

D: TRBD1
J: TRBJ1-1
V: TRBV6-5
size: -
DNA: TGTGCCAGCAGTTACTCATCAGGGGGCCCTGAAGCTTTCTTT
CDR3: CASSYSSGGPEAFF

D: TRBD2
J: TRBJ2-7
V: TRBV7-2
size: -
DNA: TGTGCCAGCAGCTCGACTAGCGGGACGGGAACTGACGAGCAGTACTTC
CDR3: CASSSTSGTGTDEQYF

D: -
J: TRBJ1-1
V: TRBV3-1/TRBV3-2
size: -
DNA: TGTGCCAGCAGCCAAGATCCGAGGTCAGTCAAAGCTTTCTTT
CDR3: CASSQDPRSVKAFF

D: TRBD1
J: TRBJ2-6
V: TRBV18
size: -
DNA: TGTGCCAGCTCACCAAACAGGGGGCGCTGGGCCAACGTCCTGACTTTC
CDR3: CASSPNRGRWANVLTF

D: -
J: TRBJ1-1
V: TRBV11-2
size: -
DNA: TGTGCCAGCAGTGGGGCGACAGGACTGAACACTGAAGCTTTCTTT
CDR3: CASSGATGLNTEAFF

D: TRBD2
J: TRBJ2-7
V: TRBV4-2
size: -
DNA: TGTGCCAGCAGCCAGACCCTAGCGGACTACGAGCAGTACTTC
CDR3: CASSQTLADYEQYF

D: -
J: TRBJ2-1
V: TRBV6-5
size: -
DNA: TGTGCCAGCAGAAAGGACGGAGGGTCATACAATGAGCAGTTCTTC
CDR3: CASRKDGGSYNEQFF

D: TRBD1
J: TRBJ1-2
V: TRBV2
size: few
DNA: TGTGCCAGCATTCGGGGGGGACAGTCTAGTGGCTACACCTTC
CDR3: CASIRGGQSSGYTF

D: -
J: TRBJ2-7
V: TRBV24-1
size: -
DNA: TGTGCCACCAGTGATCGGACAGTATACGAGCAGTACTTC
CDR3: CATSDRTVYEQYF

D: TRBD1
J: TRBJ1-2
V: TRBV10-3
size: few
DNA: TGTGCCTCCTGGCCGGGACAGGGAAGGGGCTACACCTTC
CDR3: CASWPGQGRGYTF

D: -
J: TRBJ1-2
V: TRBV7-2
size: -
DNA: TGTGCCAGCAGCCCATTCAGGGTCGTGAACTATGGCTACACCTTC
CDR3: CASSPFRVVNYGYTF

D: -
J: TRBJ2-3
V: TRBV11-3
size: -
DNA: TGTGCCAGCAGCTTCCATGGCACAGATACGCAGTATTTT
CDR3: CASSFHGTDTQYF

D: TRBD1
J: TRBJ1-3
V: TRBV5-1
size: few
DNA: TGCGCCAGCAGCTTAGGGACAGCCTCTGGAAACACCATATATTTT
CDR3: CASSLGTASGNTIYF

D: -
J: TRBJ1-6
V: TRBV6-2/TRBV6-3
size: few
DNA: TGTGCCAGCAGTTACTCGGGCTTCAATTCACCCCTCCACTTT
CDR3: CASSYSGFNSPLHF